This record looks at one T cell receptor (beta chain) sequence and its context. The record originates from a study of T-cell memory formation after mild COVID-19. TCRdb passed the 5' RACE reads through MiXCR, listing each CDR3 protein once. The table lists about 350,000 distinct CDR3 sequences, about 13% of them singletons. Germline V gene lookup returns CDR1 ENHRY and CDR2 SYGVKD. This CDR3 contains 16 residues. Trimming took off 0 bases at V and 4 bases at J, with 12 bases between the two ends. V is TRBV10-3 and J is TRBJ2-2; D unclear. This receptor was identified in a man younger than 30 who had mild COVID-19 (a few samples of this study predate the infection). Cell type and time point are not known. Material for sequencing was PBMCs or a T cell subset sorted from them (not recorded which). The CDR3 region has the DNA TGTGCCATCAGTGAGTCTTATCCAGTTGCCACCGGGGAGCTGTTTTTT. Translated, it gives CAISESYPVATGELFF.